This T cell receptor (beta chain) was obtained from a study of tumor-infiltrating lymphocytes in localized non-small cell lung cancer. Study background: From each patient, both tumor and uninvolved lung, non-adjacent to tumor, were sampled.

Points from the study as a whole: T-cell fraction did not differ between immunotypes IM1 and IM2. Higher tumor T cell infiltration than in uninvolved lung was supported by TCRbeta sequencing. Different pieces of the same tissue were used for each assay.

From germline, CDR1 is MNHEY and CDR2 SVGAGI. With 6 bases removed from V and 1 base from J, the gap between germline ends came to 12 bases. This CDR3 spans 14 amino acids. Sequenced by immunoSEQ multiplex PCR; TCRdb stores in-frame clones only, minus some. The repertoire holds several thousand clones, with less than 85% as singletons. This clone was found a few times. Its antigen is undetermined. The sequencing input was lung tumor tissue. The rearrangement links TRBV6-5 to TRBJ1-1; the D gene is possibly TRBD1 (6 bases). The receptor was derived from a human donor with non-small cell lung cancer. The chain's CDR3 is CASRGGGSNTEAFF. The CDR3 region has the DNA TGTGCCAGCAGGGGAGGGGGATCGAACACTGAAGCTTTCTTT.